Listed here are 12 T cell receptor beta chains from one sample, sequenced in a study of T cells after yellow fever vaccination (dated by TCRdb to the late 2010s). The sample's treatment or condition label, decoded: live attenuated yellow fever vaccine strain. The library was produced with 5' RACE. Sequencing relied on an Illumina NovaSeq 6000. The public reads were reanalyzed by TCRdb: fastp trimming at Q25, MiXCR alignment, in-frame beta chains only. Every CDR3 protein is listed once, alongside the most common genes and DNA of its rows. The sample profile shows around 330,000 distinct CDR3 sequences; 3% to 4.5% of them were found once. In total, the top ten clones hold about a quarter of the sample. The input for sequencing was PBMCs, taken on the day of the yellow fever booster vaccination. Every receptor here comes from a man aged 18 to 35 who received the YFV17D yellow fever vaccine.

In its sample, this clonotype was seen many times. The chain has TRBV7-6 and TRBJ1-1, with D possibly matching TRBD1 (6 bases). Germline CDR1 is SGHVS and CDR2 is FNYEAQ. This CDR3 region has 13 residues. Deletions cut 8 bases from V and 1 base from J, with 11 bases between. The CDR3 sequence: CASPTTGNTEAFF. CDR3 nucleotides: TGTGCCAGCCCAACGACAGGGAACACTGAAGCTTTCTTT.

Ten or more counts support this clonotype. The J gene is TRBJ1-1, the V gene TRBV5-1; 7 nucleotides line up with TRBD1. CDR3 length: 17 amino acids. Unmatched junction bases numbered 11, after V lost 0 bases and J lost 3 bases. CDR1 is SGHRS, CDR2 YFSETQ, per germline. The CDR3 DNA follows: TGCGCCAGCAGCTTGGGACAGGGCGGAGGTTTTGACACTGAAGCTTTCTTT. Residues: CASSLGQGGGFDTEAFF.

Many counts were recorded for this clonotype. V gene TRBV7-2 combines with J gene TRBJ2-3; 11 bases map to TRBD2. This CDR3 has 19 residues. Per the germline V gene, CDR1 is SGHTA and CDR2 is FQGNSA. With V trimmed by 1 base and J by 0 bases, 9 bases remained unmatched. The CDR3 loop is CASSLGLAGGPSSTDTQYF. CDR3 nucleotides: TGTGCCAGCAGCTTAGGGCTAGCGGGGGGCCCTTCTAGCACAGATACGCAGTATTTT.

This clonotype was seen more than once but under ten times. The chain is built from TRBV7-9 and TRBJ1-2; possible D gene TRBD1, 5 bases. The V end lost 10 bases, the J end lost 4 bases, and 19 bases lay between the germline ends. Germline V gene data show CDR1 as SEHNR and CDR2 as FQNEAQ (reference sequence). The CDR3 spans 14 residues. Here the CDR3 DNA reads TGTGCCACGGGAAAGGCAGGGATCTCCTATGGCTACACCTTC. Translating it yields CATGKAGISYGYTF.

This clonotype was counted only a few times. The chain uses TRBV12-3 or TRBV12-4 and TRBJ2-3; 11 bases fit TRBD2. V shed 2 bases and J 11 bases; nucleotides not matched to a gene: 12. The CDR3 consists of 16 residues. CDR3 nucleotides: TGTGCCAGCAGTTTAACTGTTGGTAGCGGGGGGGTCGGGCAGTATTTT. It codes for CASSLTVGSGGVGQYF.

This clonotype has at least ten counts. This chain uses TRBV29-1 with TRBJ1-2; perhaps TRBD1 as D (5 bases). The CDR3 consists of 13 residues. The V and J ends lost 0 bases and 5 bases respectively, with 10 bases between them. Per the germline V gene, CDR1 is SQVTM and CDR2 is ANQGSEA. The CDR3 DNA is TGCAGCGTTGAAGAGGACAAGGGATATGGCTACACCTTC. Translating it yields CSVEEDKGYGYTF.

This clonotype was seen repeatedly, ten times or more. The chain couples TRBV5-5 to TRBJ2-3, with 7 bases matching TRBD2. CDR1 is SGHKS and CDR2 is YYEKEE in the germline V gene (reference sequence). Trimming at V came to 0 bases and at J to 2 bases, leaving 6 bases not matched to a gene. The CDR3 sequence is 16 residues long. In DNA, the CDR3 is TGTGCCAGCAGCTTGGAGGACGGGGGGACCACAGATACGCAGTATTTT. It codes for CASSLEDGGTTDTQYF.

In its sample, this clonotype was seen many times. The genes are TRBV7-3 and TRBJ1-5, with D perhaps matching TRBD1 (5 bases). Germline V gives CDR1 SGHTA, CDR2 FQGTGA. Trimming shortened V by 6 bases and J by 6 bases, and 12 bases separated the two germline ends. The CDR3 covers 13 residues. CDR3 residues: CASSRSGGQPQHF. CDR3 coding DNA: TGTGCCAGCAGTCGAAGTGGGGGTCAGCCCCAGCATTTT.

The chain uses TRBV4-3 and TRBJ1-1; D is ambiguous. The V gene's germline CDR1 is LGHNA and CDR2 YSLEER. The CDR3 has 14 residues. The V end was cut by 4 bases, the J end by 3 bases, with 12 bases between. CDR3 amino acids: CASSRGEGHTEAFF. The CDR3 coding sequence is TGCGCCAGCAGCCGTGGTGAGGGTCACACTGAAGCTTTCTTT.

This clonotype was counted ten times or more. The chain uses TRBV7-7 and TRBJ2-1; D assignment may be TRBD1 or TRBD2 (6 bases each). Per germline, CDR1 SSHAT and CDR2 FNYEAQ (reference sequence). The CDR3 is made up of 13 amino acids. CDR3 in DNA: TGTGCTAGCGGACCCCAGGGGTACAATGAGCAGTTCTTC. This codes for CASGPQGYNEQFF.

This clonotype was picked up many times. V usage is TRBV12-3 or TRBV12-4 and J usage is TRBJ2-6; 9 bases match TRBD2. The CDR3 runs to 17 residues. V shed 2 bases and J 1 base; nucleotides not matched to a gene: 3. In DNA, the CDR3 is TGTGCCAGCAGTTTACTAGCGGGGCAATCTGGGGCCAACGTCCTGACTTTC. Translated, it gives CASSLLAGQSGANVLTF.

This clonotype was counted between two and nine times. The chain combines TRBV7-6 with TRBJ2-5, with D maybe TRBD2 (7 bases). V was trimmed by 5 bases and J by 5 bases, leaving 18 bases between them. The CDR3 sequence is 15 residues long. The germline CDR1 and CDR2 sequences are SGHVS and FNYEAQ. DNA for the CDR3: TGTGCCAGCAGCGTGGGGGGGGGCGTGGCGGAGACCCAGTACTTC. Translating gives CASSVGGGVAETQYF.